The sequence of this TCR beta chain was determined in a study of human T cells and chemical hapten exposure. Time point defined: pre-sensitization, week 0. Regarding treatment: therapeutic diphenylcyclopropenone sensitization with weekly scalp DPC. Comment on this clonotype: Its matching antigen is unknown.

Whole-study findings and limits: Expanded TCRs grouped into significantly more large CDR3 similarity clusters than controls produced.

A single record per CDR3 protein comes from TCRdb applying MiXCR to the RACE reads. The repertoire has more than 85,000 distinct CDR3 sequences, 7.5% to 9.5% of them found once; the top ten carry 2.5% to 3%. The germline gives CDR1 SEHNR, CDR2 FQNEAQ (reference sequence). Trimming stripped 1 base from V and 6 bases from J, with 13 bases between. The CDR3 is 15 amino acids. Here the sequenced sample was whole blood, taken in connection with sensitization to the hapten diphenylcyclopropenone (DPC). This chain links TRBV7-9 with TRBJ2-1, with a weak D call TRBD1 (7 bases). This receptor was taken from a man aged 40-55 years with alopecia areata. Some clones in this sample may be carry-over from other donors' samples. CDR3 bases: TGTGCCAGCAGCTTAGGGGACTGGGACAGCAATGAGCAGTTCTTC. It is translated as CASSLGDWDSNEQFF. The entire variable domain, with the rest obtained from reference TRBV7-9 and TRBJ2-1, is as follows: DTGVSQNPRHKITKRGQNVTFRCDPISEHNRLYWYRQTLGQGPEFLTYFQNEAQLEKSRLLSDRFSAERPKGSFSTLEIQRTEQGDSAMYLCASSLGDWDSNEQFFGPGTRLTVL.